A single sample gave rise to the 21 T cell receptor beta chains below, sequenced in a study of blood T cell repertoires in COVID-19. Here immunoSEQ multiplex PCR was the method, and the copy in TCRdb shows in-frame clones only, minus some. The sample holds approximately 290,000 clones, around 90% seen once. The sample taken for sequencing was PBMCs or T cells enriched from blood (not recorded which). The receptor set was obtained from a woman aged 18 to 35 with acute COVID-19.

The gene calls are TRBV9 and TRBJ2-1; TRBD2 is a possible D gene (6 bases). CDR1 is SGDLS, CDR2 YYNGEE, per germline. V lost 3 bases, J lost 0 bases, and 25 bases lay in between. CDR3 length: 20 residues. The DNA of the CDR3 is TGTGCCAGCAGCGAGCCGACTACGGGGCGGGACCCTAGCTCCTACAATGAGCAGTTCTTC. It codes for CASSEPTTGRDPSSYNEQFF. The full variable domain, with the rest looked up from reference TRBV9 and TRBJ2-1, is DSGVTQTPKHLITATGQRVTLRCSPRSGDLSVYWYQQSLDQGLQFLIQYYNGEERAKGNILERFSAQQFPDLHSELNLSSLELGDSALYFCASSEPTTGRDPSSYNEQFFGPGTRLTVL.

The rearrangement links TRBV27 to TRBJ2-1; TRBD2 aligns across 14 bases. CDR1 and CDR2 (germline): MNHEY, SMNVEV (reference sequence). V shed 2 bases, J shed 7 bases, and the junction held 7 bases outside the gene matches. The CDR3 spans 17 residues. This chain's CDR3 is CASSLEGLAGVGNEQFF. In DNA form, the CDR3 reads TGTGCCAGCAGTTTAGAGGGACTAGCGGGAGTCGGGAATGAGCAGTTCTTC.

The DNA for the CDR3 is TGTGCCAGCAGCTTGGAACTCGGCAGGTCCAATCAGCCCCAGCATTTT. Translated: CASSLELGRSNQPQHF. This chain joins TRBV5-4 and TRBJ1-5, with no clear D. V was pared by 0 bases and J by 3 bases, with 13 bases between. Looked up from germline, CDR1 is SGHNT and CDR2 is YYREEE (reference sequence). The CDR3 is made up of 16 amino acids. Combining the CDR3 with reference TRBV5-4 and TRBJ1-5 gives the whole variable domain ETGVTQSPTHLIKTRGQQVTLRCSSQSGHNTVSWYQQALGQGPQFIFQYYREEENGRGNFPPRFSGLQFPNYSSELNVNALELDDSALYLCASSLELGRSNQPQHFGDGTRLSIL.

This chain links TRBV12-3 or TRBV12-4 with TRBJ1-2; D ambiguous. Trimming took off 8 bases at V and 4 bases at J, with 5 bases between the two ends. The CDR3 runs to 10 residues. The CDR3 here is CASSGYGYTF. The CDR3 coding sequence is TGTGCCAGCTCGGGCTATGGCTACACCTTC.

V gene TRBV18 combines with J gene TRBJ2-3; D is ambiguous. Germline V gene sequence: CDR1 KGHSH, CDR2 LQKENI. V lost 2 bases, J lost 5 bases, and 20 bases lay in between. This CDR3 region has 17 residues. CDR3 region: CASSPEDHEWFKDTQYF. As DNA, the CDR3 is TGTGCCAGCTCACCAGAGGATCATGAATGGTTCAAAGATACGCAGTATTTT. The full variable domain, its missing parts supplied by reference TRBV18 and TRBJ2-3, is NAGVMQNPRHLVRRRGQEARLRCSPMKGHSHVYWYRQLPEEGLKFMVYLQKENIIDESGMPKERFSAEFPKEGPSILRIQQVVRGDSAAYFCASSPEDHEWFKDTQYFGPGTRLTVL.

This CDR3 is CATSRKQGARNEKLFF. The CDR3 region has the DNA TGTGCCACCAGCAGGAAACAGGGGGCTCGGAATGAAAAACTGTTTTTT. The chain carries TRBV15 and TRBJ1-4; TRBD1 matches 9 bases. With V trimmed by 3 bases and J by 5 bases, 7 bases remained unmatched. Germline CDR1 LNHNV, CDR2 YYDKDF (reference sequence). This CDR3 comprises 16 residues.

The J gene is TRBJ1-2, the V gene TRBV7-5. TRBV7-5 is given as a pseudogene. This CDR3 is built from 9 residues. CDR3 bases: TGTGCCAGAATCGATGGCTACACCTTC. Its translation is CARIDGYTF.

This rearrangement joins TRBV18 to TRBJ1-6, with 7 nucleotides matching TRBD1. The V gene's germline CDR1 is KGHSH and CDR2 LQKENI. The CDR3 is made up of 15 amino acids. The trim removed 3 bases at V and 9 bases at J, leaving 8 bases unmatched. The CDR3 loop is CASSPLTGESSPLHF. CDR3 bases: TGTGCCAGCTCACCTCTTACAGGGGAGAGTTCACCCCTCCACTTT.

This chain's CDR3 is CASSPRWSTGGSPTDTQYF. CDR3 in DNA: TGTGCCAGCAGCCCTCGCTGGAGTACAGGGGGCAGCCCCACAGATACGCAGTATTTT. The chain joins TRBV11-2 to TRBJ2-3; 9 nucleotides align to TRBD1. The germline CDR1 and CDR2 sequences are SGHAT and FQNNGV. V lost 5 bases, J lost 2 bases, and 17 bases stayed unmatched. CDR3 size: 19 residues.

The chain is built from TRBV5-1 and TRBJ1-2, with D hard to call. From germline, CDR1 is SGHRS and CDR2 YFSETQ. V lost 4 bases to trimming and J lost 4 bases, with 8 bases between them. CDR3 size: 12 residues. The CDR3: CASSEASYGYTF. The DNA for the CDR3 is TGCGCCAGCAGCGAGGCATCCTATGGCTACACCTTC. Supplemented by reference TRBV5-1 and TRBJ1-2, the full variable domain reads KAGVTQTPRYLIKTRGQQVTLSCSPISGHRSVSWYQQTPGQGLQFLFEYFSETQRNKGNFPGRFSGRQFSNSRSEMNVSTLELGDSALYLCASSEASYGYTFGSGTRLTVV.

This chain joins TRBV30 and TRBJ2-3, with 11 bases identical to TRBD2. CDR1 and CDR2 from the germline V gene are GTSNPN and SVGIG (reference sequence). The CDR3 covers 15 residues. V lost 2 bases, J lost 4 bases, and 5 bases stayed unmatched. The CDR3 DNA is TGTGCCTGGAGTTTTGGGACTAGCGGCTCAGATACGCAGTATTTT. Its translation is CAWSFGTSGSDTQYF.

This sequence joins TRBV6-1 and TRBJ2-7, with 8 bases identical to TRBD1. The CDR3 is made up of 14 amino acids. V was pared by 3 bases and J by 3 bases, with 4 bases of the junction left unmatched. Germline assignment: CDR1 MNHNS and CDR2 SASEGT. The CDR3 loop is CASSETGVIYEQYF. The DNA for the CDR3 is TGTGCCAGCAGTGAGACAGGGGTGATCTACGAGCAGTACTTC.

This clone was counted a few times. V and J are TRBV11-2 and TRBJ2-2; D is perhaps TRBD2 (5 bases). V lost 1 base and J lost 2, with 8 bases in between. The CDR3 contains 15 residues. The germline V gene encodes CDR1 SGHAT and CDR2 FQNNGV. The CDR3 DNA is TGTGCCAGCAGCTTAGGTCCGGGAAACACCGGGGAGCTGTTTTTT. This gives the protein CASSLGPGNTGELFF.

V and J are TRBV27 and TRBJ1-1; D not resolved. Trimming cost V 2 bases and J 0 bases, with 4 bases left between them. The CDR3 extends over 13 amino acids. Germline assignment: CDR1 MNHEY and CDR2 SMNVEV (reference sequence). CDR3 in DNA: TGTGCCAGCAGTTTAATCATGAACACTGAAGCTTTCTTT. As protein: CASSLIMNTEAFF.

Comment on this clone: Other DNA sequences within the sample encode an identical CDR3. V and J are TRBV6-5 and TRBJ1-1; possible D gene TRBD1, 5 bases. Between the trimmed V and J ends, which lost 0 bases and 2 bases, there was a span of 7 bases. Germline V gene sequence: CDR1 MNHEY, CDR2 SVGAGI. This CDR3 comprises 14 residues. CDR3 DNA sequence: TGTGCCAGCAGTTACTCGGGGGGAAACACTGAAGCTTTCTTT. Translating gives CASSYSGGNTEAFF.

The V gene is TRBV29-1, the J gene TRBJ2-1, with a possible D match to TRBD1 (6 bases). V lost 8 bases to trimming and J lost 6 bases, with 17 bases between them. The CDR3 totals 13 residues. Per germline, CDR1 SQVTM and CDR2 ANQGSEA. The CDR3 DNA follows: TGCAGCCCACGAATGGCAGGGGTCAATGAGCAGTTCTTC. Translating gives CSPRMAGVNEQFF.

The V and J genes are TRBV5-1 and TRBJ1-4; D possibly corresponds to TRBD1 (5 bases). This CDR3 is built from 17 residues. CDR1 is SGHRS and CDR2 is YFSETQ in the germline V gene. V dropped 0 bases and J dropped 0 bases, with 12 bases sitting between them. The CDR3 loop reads CASSLGGGLTTNEKLFF. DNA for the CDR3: TGCGCCAGCAGCTTGGGTGGGGGACTAACAACTAATGAAAAACTGTTTTTT.

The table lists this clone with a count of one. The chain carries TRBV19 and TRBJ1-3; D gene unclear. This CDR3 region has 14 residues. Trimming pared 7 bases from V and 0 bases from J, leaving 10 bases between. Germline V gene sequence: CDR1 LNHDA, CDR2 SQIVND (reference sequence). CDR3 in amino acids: CASTLTSSGNTIYF. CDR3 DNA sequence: TGTGCCAGTACCCTCACATCCTCTGGAAACACCATATATTTT.

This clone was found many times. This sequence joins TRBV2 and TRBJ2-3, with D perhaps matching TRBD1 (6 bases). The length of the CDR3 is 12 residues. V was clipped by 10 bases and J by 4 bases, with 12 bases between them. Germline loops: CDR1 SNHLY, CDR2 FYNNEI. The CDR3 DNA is TGTGCCACCAGGGGAGTTCCAGATACGCAGTATTTT. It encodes CATRGVPDTQYF.

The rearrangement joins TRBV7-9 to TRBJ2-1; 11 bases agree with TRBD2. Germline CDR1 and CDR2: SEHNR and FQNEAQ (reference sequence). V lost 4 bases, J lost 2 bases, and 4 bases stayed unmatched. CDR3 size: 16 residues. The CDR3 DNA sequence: TGTGCCAGCAGCTCCGTGACTAGCGGGGCCTACAATGAGCAGTTCTTC. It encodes CASSSVTSGAYNEQFF. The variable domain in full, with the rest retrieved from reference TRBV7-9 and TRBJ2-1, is DTGVSQNPRHKITKRGQNVTFRCDPISEHNRLYWYRQTLGQGPEFLTYFQNEAQLEKSRLLSDRFSAERPKGSFSTLEIQRTEQGDSAMYLCASSSVTSGAYNEQFFGPGTRLTVL.

CDR3 residues: CASSASTGLLGVTQYF. CDR3 in DNA: TGTGCCAGCAGCGCGAGCACGGGACTCCTGGGGGTGACCCAGTACTTC. The chain couples TRBV9 to TRBJ2-5; TRBD2 is a possible D gene (6 bases). This CDR3 has 16 amino acids. The V end lost 3 bases, the J end lost 7 bases, and 22 bases lay between the germline ends. Germline loops: CDR1 SGDLS, CDR2 YYNGEE.